This TCR beta chain stems from a study of T cell repertoires in cytomegalovirus infection. This CDR3 has 15 amino acids. V gave up 1 base and J gave up 7 bases; unmatched junction bases: 3. The germline V gene has CDR1 LGHNT and CDR2 FRNRAP. TCRdb called the reads again in MiXCR, with one record for every CDR3 protein. The top ten hold roughly a quarter of the sample, which has around 170,000 distinct CDR3 sequences, over 13% seen once. The TCR comes from a human donor in good health (CMV status not recorded). Some clones in this sample may be carry-over from other donors' samples. J is TRBJ2-1 and V is TRBV12-5, with TRBD2 identical over 11 bases. Source material: PBMCs. For the CDR3, the DNA is TGTGCTAGTGGTTTGGGACTAGCGGGAAATAATGAGCAGTTCTTC. Protein: CASGLGLAGNNEQFF.